Below are 13 T cell receptor beta chains sequenced from a single sample in a study of blood T cell repertoires in COVID-19. Repertoires were generated with immunoSEQ multiplex PCR, while TCRdb's copy carries only in-frame clones and drops some. This table has hundreds of thousands of clones, approximately 83% appearing once. Sequencing was performed on peripheral blood. These receptors were collected from a woman in her thirties who had recovered from COVID-19.

This clone was found once. The rearrangement links TRBV5-4 to TRBJ2-1; 11 bases map to TRBD1. CDR3 size: 16 residues. With 4 bases clipped from V and 1 base from J, the junction kept 4 bases outside the gene matches. Germline V gives CDR1 SGHNT, CDR2 YYREEE (reference sequence). DNA for the CDR3: TGTGCCAGCAGCCCCTGGGACAGGGGGTCCTACAATGAGCAGTTCTTC. It codes for CASSPWDRGSYNEQFF.

The CDR3 DNA reads TGTGCCAGCAGCTTAATGGGGGTAGCGGACTACAATGAGCAGTTCTTC. Its protein is CASSLMGVADYNEQFF. V is TRBV7-3 and J is TRBJ2-1; the D gene is possibly TRBD2 (6 bases). Trimming stripped 1 base from V and 3 bases from J, with 13 bases between. Per the germline V gene, CDR1 is SGHTA and CDR2 is FQGTGA. The CDR3 is 16 residues long.

The sample holds many counts of this clone. J is TRBJ1-1 and V is TRBV5-8; tentative D call: TRBD1 (5 bases). CDR3 length: 12 amino acids. The V end was cut by 2 bases, the J end by 11 bases, with 13 bases between. The germline CDR1 and CDR2 sequences are SGHTS and YDEGEE. CDR3 loop: CASSFQGRLAFF. Here the CDR3 DNA reads TGTGCCAGCAGCTTTCAGGGAAGACTGGCTTTCTTT.

This clone has a handful of counts. J is TRBJ2-7 and V is TRBV7-2; tentative D call: TRBD1 (6 bases). The V end was cut by 5 bases, the J end by 6 bases, with 11 bases between. The CDR3 is made up of 12 amino acids. Germline assignment: CDR1 SGHTA and CDR2 FQGNSA. The DNA of the CDR3 is TGTGCCAGCAGCCTAACAGGGACCGAGCAGTACTTC. It translates to CASSLTGTEQYF.

The chain recombines TRBV3-1 (or the pseudogene TRBV3-2) with TRBJ1-1, with 8 bases lining up with TRBD1. Germline CDR1 and CDR2: LGHDT and YNNKEL (reference sequence). Trimming took 4 bases from V and 6 from J; bases not matched to a gene: 4. The CDR3 length is 13 residues. The CDR3 sequence: CASSLQGAAEAFF. CDR3 bases: TGTGCCAGCAGCCTGCAGGGGGCCGCTGAAGCTTTCTTT.

The chain couples TRBV7-9 to TRBJ2-7; 13 nucleotides match TRBD2. Germline V gene lookup returns CDR1 SEHNR and CDR2 FQNEAQ (reference sequence). The CDR3 covers 16 residues. The V gene end was trimmed by 6 bases and the J gene end by 4 bases; junction bases not matched to a gene: 9. The CDR3 DNA reads as TGTGCCAGCAGGGCTGGACTAGCGGGAGCAAGGTACGAGCAGTACTTC. Protein product: CASRAGLAGARYEQYF. The variable domain in full, with the rest retrieved from reference TRBV7-9 and TRBJ2-7, is DTGVSQNPRHKITKRGQNVTFRCDPISEHNRLYWYRQTLGQGPEFLTYFQNEAQLEKSRLLSDRFSAERPKGSFSTLEIQRTEQGDSAMYLCASRAGLAGARYEQYFGPGTRLTVT.

The V gene is TRBV28, the J gene TRBJ2-1, with 11 bases that match TRBD2. The V segment lost 8 bases and the J segment 0 bases; nucleotides outside the gene matches: 3. The CDR3 covers 15 residues. The germline V gene has CDR1 MDHEN and CDR2 SYDVKM. As DNA, the CDR3 is TGTGCCAGCGGTACTAGCGGGAGCTCCTACAATGAGCAGTTCTTC. It translates to CASGTSGSSYNEQFF.

The J gene is TRBJ1-2, the V gene TRBV6-1, with 10 bases lining up with TRBD1. V shed 2 bases and J 4 bases; nucleotides not matched to a gene: 4. The CDR3 is made up of 15 amino acids. CDR1 is MNHNS, CDR2 SASEGT, per germline. The CDR3 DNA sequence: TGTGCCAGCAGTGAATCGACAGGGGGCTTCTATGGCTACACCTTC. Encoded protein: CASSESTGGFYGYTF.

This chain joins TRBV4-1 and TRBJ1-1, with D possibly matching TRBD1 (5 bases). Germline assignment: CDR1 MGHRA and CDR2 YSYEKL. CDR3 length equals 11 residues. V lost 3 bases and J 7 bases, leaving 6 bases between the germline ends. CDR3 in DNA: TGCGCCAGCAGCCACAGGGATGAAGCTTTCTTT. Its protein is CASSHRDEAFF.

This chain links TRBV5-6 with TRBJ2-5; D may be TRBD2 (6 bases). The CDR3 totals 15 residues. Per the germline V gene, CDR1 is SGHDT and CDR2 is YYEEEE. The V and J ends lost 4 bases and 5 bases respectively, with 18 bases between them. CDR3 sequence: CASSPLFSGGETQYF. CDR3 DNA: TGTGCCAGCAGCCCCCTATTTTCTGGGGGGGAGACCCAGTACTTC.

The chain joins TRBV7-9 to TRBJ2-1; a possible D gene is TRBD1 (6 bases). Trimming took off 5 bases at V and 5 bases at J, with 10 bases between the two ends. This CDR3 contains 13 residues. In germline, CDR1 is SEHNR, CDR2 FQNEAQ (reference sequence). The CDR3 DNA is TGTGCCAGCAGCGCGCAGGGGAACAATGAGCAGTTCTTC. It is translated as CASSAQGNNEQFF.

The chain has TRBV1 and TRBJ2-2; TRBD1 is taken as the D call from the table, unchecked against the DNA. TRBV1 is given as a pseudogene. The CDR3 has 16 residues. The CDR3 DNA reads TGCACCAGCAGCCAATCACAGGGGGGGAACACCGGGGAGCTGTTTTTT. This sequence encodes CTSSQSQGGNTGELFF.

This chain links TRBV30 with TRBJ1-1; 8 nucleotides match TRBD1. Trimming cost V 2 bases and J 6 bases; bases outside gene matches: 8. CDR3 length: 14 amino acids. Germline V gives CDR1 GTSNPN, CDR2 SVGIG (reference sequence). The CDR3 nucleotides are TGTGCCTGGAGTAAGACAGGGGCGGGCGCTGAAGCTTTCTTT. The encoded protein is CAWSKTGAGAEAFF.